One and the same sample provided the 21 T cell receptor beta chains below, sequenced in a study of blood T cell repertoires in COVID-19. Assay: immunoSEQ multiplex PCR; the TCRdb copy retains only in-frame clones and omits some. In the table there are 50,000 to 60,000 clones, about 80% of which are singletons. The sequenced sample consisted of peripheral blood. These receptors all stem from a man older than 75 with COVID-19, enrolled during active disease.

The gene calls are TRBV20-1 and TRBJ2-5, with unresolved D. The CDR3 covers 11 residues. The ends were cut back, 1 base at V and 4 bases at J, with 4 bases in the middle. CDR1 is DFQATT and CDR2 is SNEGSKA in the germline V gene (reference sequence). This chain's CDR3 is CSARVRETQYF. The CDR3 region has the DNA TGCAGTGCTAGAGTTAGAGAGACCCAGTACTTC.

CDR3 protein: CASSQGFMRGEGYTF. CDR3 nucleotides: TGCGCCAGCAGCCAAGGATTTATGCGGGGGGAGGGCTACACCTTC. The V call is TRBV4-3, the J call TRBJ1-2; D is perhaps TRBD1 (5 bases). Germline V gives CDR1 LGHNA, CDR2 YSLEER. The CDR3 covers 15 residues. V was cut by 1 base and J by 8 bases, with 17 bases left in between.

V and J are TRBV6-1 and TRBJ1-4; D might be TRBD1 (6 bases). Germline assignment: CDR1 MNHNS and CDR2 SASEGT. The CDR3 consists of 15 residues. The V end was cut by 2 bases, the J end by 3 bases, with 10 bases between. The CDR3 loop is CASSELGGANEKLFF. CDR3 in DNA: TGTGCCAGCAGTGAACTAGGGGGAGCTAATGAAAAACTGTTTTTT.

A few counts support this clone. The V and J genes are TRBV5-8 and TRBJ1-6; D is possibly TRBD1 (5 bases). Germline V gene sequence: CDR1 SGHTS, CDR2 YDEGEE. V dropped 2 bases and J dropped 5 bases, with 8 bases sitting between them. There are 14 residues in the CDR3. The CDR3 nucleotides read TGTGCCAGCAGCTTCAGGGCGGATAATTCACCCCTCCACTTT. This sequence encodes CASSFRADNSPLHF.

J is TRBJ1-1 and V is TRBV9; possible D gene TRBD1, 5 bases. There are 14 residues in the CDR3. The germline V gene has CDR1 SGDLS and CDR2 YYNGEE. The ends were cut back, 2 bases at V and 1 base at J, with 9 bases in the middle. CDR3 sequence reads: CASSVRAENTEAFF. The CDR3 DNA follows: TGTGCCAGCAGCGTCAGGGCGGAGAACACTGAAGCTTTCTTT. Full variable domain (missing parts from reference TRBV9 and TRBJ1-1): DSGVTQTPKHLITATGQRVTLRCSPRSGDLSVYWYQQSLDQGLQFLIQYYNGEERAKGNILERFSAQQFPDLHSELNLSSLELGDSALYFCASSVRAENTEAFFGQGTRLTVV.

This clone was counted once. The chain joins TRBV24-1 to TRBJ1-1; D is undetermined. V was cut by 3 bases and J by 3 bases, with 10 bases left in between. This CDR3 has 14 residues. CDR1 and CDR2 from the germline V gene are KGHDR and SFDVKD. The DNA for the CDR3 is TGTGCCACCAGTGATGGCAAGGAGTACACTGAAGCTTTCTTT. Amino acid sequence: CATSDGKEYTEAFF.

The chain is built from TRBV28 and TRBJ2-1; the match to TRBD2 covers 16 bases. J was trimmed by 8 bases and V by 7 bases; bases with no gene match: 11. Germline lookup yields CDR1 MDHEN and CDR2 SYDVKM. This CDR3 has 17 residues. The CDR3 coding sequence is TGTGCCAGCACTACTTTCCCGGGACTAGCGGGGGGGCATGAGCAGTTCTTC. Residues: CASTTFPGLAGGHEQFF.

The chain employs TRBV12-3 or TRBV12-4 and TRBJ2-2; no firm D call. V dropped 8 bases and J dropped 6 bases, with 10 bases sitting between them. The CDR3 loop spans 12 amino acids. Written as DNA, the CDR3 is TGTGCCAGCGGCTGGAGCCCCGGGGAGCTGTTTTTT. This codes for CASGWSPGELFF.

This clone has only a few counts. CDR3 amino acids: CASSPTRRAKNIQYF. CDR3 DNA: TGTGCCAGCAGCCCGACTAGGCGGGCCAAAAACATTCAGTACTTC. This chain joins TRBV13 and TRBJ2-4; TRBD2 might be the D (6 bases). Germline CDR1 is PRHDT and CDR2 is FYEKMQ (reference sequence). The CDR3 runs to 15 residues. V was cut by 5 bases and J by 1 base, with 12 bases left in between.

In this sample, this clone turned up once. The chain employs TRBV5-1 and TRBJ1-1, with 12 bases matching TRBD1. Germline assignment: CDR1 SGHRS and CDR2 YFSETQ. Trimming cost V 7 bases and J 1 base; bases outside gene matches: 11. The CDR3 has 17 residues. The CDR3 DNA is TGCGCCAGCGGCCCCGGGACAGGGGGCTCGGGGAACACTGAAGCTTTCTTT. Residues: CASGPGTGGSGNTEAFF.

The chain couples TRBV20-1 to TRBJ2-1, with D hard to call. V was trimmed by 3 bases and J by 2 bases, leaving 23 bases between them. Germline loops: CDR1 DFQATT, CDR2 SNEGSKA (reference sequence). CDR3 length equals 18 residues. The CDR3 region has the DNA TGCAGTGCTAGTGCCGACGTGGAAGTTGATCGGGCCTACAATGAGCAGTTCTTC. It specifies CSASADVEVDRAYNEQFF.

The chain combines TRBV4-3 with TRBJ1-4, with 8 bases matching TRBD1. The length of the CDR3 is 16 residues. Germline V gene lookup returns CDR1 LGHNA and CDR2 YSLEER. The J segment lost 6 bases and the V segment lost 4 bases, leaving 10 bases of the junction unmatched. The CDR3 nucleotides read TGCGCCAGCAGCCGCGTTATGACGGGACAGGATGAAAAACTGTTTTTT. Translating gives CASSRVMTGQDEKLFF.

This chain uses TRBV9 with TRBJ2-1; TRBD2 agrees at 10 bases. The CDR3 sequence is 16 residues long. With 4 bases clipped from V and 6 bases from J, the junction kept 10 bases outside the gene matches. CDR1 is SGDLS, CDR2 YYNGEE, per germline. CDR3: CASSPGLAMITNEQFF. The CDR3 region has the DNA TGTGCCAGCAGCCCGGGACTAGCGATGATAACCAATGAGCAGTTCTTC.

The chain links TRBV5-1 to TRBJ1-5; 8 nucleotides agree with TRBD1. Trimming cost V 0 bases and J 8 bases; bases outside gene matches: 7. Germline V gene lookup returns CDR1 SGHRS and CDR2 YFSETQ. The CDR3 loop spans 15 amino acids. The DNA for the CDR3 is TGCGCCAGCAGCTTGGCCGGACAGGGATCGGAGCCCCAGCATTTT. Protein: CASSLAGQGSEPQHF.

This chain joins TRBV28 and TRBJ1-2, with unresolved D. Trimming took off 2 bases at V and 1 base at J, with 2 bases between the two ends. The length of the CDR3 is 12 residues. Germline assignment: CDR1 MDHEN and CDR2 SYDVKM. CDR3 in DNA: TGTGCCAGCAGTTTACGTAACTATGGCTACACCTTC. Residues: CASSLRNYGYTF.

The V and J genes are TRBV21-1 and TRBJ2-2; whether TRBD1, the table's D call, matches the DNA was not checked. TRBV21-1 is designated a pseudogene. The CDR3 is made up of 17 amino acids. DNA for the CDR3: TGTGCCAGCAGCTTGTCCCGGGACACTTCAAACACCGGGGAGCTGTTTTTT. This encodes CASSLSRDTSNTGELFF.

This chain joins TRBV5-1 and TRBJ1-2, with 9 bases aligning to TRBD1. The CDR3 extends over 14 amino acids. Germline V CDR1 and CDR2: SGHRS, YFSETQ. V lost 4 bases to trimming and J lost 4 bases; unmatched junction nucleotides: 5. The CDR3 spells CASSPDRGTYGYTF. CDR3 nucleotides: TGCGCCAGCAGCCCCGACAGGGGGACCTATGGCTACACCTTC.

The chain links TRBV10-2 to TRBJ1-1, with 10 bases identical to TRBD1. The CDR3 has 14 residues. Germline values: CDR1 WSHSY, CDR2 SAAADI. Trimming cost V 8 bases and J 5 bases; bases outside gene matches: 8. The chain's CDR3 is CASGQGQGRTEAFF. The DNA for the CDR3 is TGCGCCAGCGGACAGGGACAGGGGAGGACTGAAGCTTTCTTT.

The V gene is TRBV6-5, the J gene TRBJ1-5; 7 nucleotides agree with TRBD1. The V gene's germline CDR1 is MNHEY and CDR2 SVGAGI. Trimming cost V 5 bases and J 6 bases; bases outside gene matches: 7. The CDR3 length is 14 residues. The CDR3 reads CASSPTGTAQPQHF. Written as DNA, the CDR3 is TGTGCCAGCAGTCCCACCGGGACAGCTCAGCCCCAGCATTTT.

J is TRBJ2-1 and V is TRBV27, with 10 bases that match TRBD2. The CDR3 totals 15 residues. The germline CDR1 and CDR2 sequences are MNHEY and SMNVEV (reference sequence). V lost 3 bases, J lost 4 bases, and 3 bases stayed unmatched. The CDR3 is CASSFERGGYNEQFF. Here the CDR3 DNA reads TGTGCCAGCAGTTTTGAGCGGGGGGGATACAATGAGCAGTTCTTC.

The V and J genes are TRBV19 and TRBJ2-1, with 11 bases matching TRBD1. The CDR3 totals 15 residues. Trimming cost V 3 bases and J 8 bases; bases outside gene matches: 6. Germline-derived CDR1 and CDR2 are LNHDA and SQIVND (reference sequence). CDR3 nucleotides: TGTGCCAGTAGTATTTTTGGACAGGGGGCAGATGAGCAGTTCTTC. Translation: CASSIFGQGADEQFF.